The 31 T cell receptor beta chains below come from one sample, sequenced in a study of cytomegalovirus exposure and HLA in healthy donors. PCR primers comprised 60 Vbeta and 13 Jbeta primers. TCRdb's table, derived via immunoSEQ multiplex PCR, lists solely in-frame clones and lacks some. The sample table sets out just under 65,000 clones. The sample was PBMCs. The receptors derive from a boy aged 10-17 years in good health and CMV-seronegative.

Here the CDR3 reads CASSEGQDYGYTF. The DNA of the CDR3 is TGTGCCAGCAGTGAAGGGCAGGACTATGGCTACACCTTC. V is TRBV2 and J is TRBJ1-2; D call uncertain. CDR1 and CDR2 from the germline V gene are SNHLY and FYNNEI. This CDR3 region has 13 residues. The V and J ends lost 1 base and 3 bases respectively, with 6 bases between them.

The CDR3 nucleotides are TGTGCCATCAGTGAGTCTTCAGATTCACCCCTCCACTTT. Translating gives CAISESSDSPLHF. This chain links TRBV10-3 with TRBJ1-6; D not resolved. Germline-derived CDR1 and CDR2 are ENHRY and SYGVKD. CDR3 length equals 13 residues. Trimming pared 0 bases from V and 8 bases from J, leaving 5 bases between.

V is TRBV7-2 and J is TRBJ2-5, with a possible D match to TRBD2 (5 bases). The CDR3 is made up of 12 amino acids. The V gene lost 4 bases and the J gene lost 5 bases, with 8 bases spanning the gap. Germline assignment: CDR1 SGHTA and CDR2 FQGNSA. CDR3 in DNA: TGTGCCAGCAGCTGGAGGACGGAGACCCAGTACTTC. This translates into CASSWRTETQYF. Full variable domain (missing parts from reference TRBV7-2 and TRBJ2-5): GAGVSQSPSNKVTEKGKDVELRCDPISGHTALYWYRQSLGQGLEFLIYFQGNSAPDKSGLPSDRFSAERTGGSVSTLTIQRTQQEDSAVYLCASSWRTETQYFGPGTRLLVL.

The rearrangement links TRBV11-3 to TRBJ2-7; a possible D gene is TRBD2 (5 bases). Trimming took off 0 bases at V and 7 bases at J, with 7 bases between the two ends. Germline V lookup: CDR1 SGHNT, CDR2 YENEEA. There are 12 residues in the CDR3. For the CDR3, the DNA is TGTGCCAGCAGCTTAGATGAGGGTGAGCAGTACTTC. This translates into CASSLDEGEQYF.

The V call is TRBV18, the J call TRBJ1-3, with 8 bases aligning to TRBD1. The germline V gene encodes CDR1 KGHSH and CDR2 LQKENI. V shed 3 bases and J 0 bases; nucleotides not matched to a gene: 1. The CDR3 length is 15 residues. In nucleotides, the CDR3 is TGTGCCAGCTCACCCGGACAGGGCTCTGGAAACACCATATATTTT. Its protein product is CASSPGQGSGNTIYF. The full variable domain, in which reference TRBV18 and TRBJ1-3 provide the parts outside the CDR3, is NAGVMQNPRHLVRRRGQEARLRCSPMKGHSHVYWYRQLPEEGLKFMVYLQKENIIDESGMPKERFSAEFPKEGPSILRIQQVVRGDSAAYFCASSPGQGSGNTIYFGEGSWLTVV.

The chain combines TRBV7-6 with TRBJ1-1; maybe TRBD1 (6 bases). This CDR3 spans 17 amino acids. V lost 3 bases and J 6 bases, leaving 23 bases between the germline ends. Germline CDR1 SGHVS, CDR2 FNYEAQ. The CDR3 DNA reads TGTGCCAGCAGCTTGTTGGGCCCAGGGGTAAACGGGGCTGAAGCTTTCTTT. Translation gives CASSLLGPGVNGAEAFF.

This chain connects TRBV7-3 to TRBJ2-5; 16 bases align to TRBD2. Looked up from germline, CDR1 is SGHTA and CDR2 is FQGTGA. The V and J ends lost 5 bases and 3 bases, in that order; junction bases with no gene match: 3. The length of the CDR3 is 16 residues. CDR3 sequence (DNA): TGTGCCAGCAGCCGGGGACTAGCGGGAGGGGAAGAGACCCAGTACTTC. It translates to CASSRGLAGGEETQYF.

The gene calls are TRBV6-6 and TRBJ2-3; 11 bases align to TRBD2. Germline-derived CDR1 and CDR2 are MNHNY and SVGAGI (reference sequence). This CDR3 has 16 amino acids. Trimming at V came to 2 bases and at J to 3 bases, leaving 4 bases not matched to a gene. The CDR3 here is CASSYTGLAGTDTQYF. The CDR3 coding sequence is TGTGCCAGCAGTTACACCGGACTAGCGGGTACAGATACGCAGTATTTT.

V is TRBV29-1 and J is TRBJ2-3, with D perhaps matching TRBD1 (5 bases). Between the trimmed V and J ends, which lost 1 base and 6 bases, there was a span of 23 bases. The V gene's germline CDR1 is SQVTM and CDR2 ANQGSEA. The CDR3 has 17 amino acids. DNA of the CDR3: TGCAGCGTTGAAGGGTTGATTATGCAGGGCCTAGGCGATACGCAGTATTTT. This encodes CSVEGLIMQGLGDTQYF.

The V and J genes are TRBV9 and TRBJ1-2; D is uncertain. The CDR3 spans 14 residues. Between the trimmed V and J ends, which lost 0 bases and 4 bases, there was a span of 10 bases. CDR1 and CDR2 from the germline V gene are SGDLS and YYNGEE. The CDR3 nucleotides read TGTGCCAGCAGCGTAGACTCCAACCTCTATGGCTACACCTTC. The encoded protein is CASSVDSNLYGYTF.

On this clone itself: The germline gene is not matched at one end of the junction; a read error may be the cause. The chain uses TRBV30 and TRBJ1-4; D gene ambiguous. This CDR3 is built from 14 residues. Germline-derived CDR1 and CDR2 are GTSNPN and SVGIG (reference sequence). The CDR3 loop reads CACLRGQVNEKLLF. DNA of the CDR3: TGTGCCTGCCTCCGTGGGCAAGTTAATGAAAAACTGCTTTTT. Full variable domain (rest looked up from reference TRBV30 and TRBJ1-4): SQTIHQWPATLVQPVGSPLSLECTVEGTSNPNLYWYRQAAGRGLQLLFYSVGIGQISSEVPQNLSASRPQDRQFILSSKKLLLSDSGFYLCACLRGQVNEKLLFGSGTQLSVL.

The V call is TRBV5-1, the J call TRBJ2-1; D possibly corresponds to TRBD2 (5 bases). V was trimmed by 2 bases and J by 5 bases, leaving 14 bases between them. CDR1 SGHRS and CDR2 YFSETQ come from the germline V gene. The CDR3 runs 15 residues. The CDR3 DNA follows: TGCGCCAGCAGCTTCGCCGGGGATAACAACAATGAGCAGTTCTTC. Its protein product is CASSFAGDNNNEQFF.

This rearrangement joins TRBV9 to TRBJ1-3; a weak D match, TRBD1 (5 bases). Trimming removed 3 bases from V and 10 bases from J, with 17 bases in between. Germline CDR1 is SGDLS and CDR2 is YYNGEE. The CDR3 totals 14 residues. The CDR3 DNA follows: TGTGCCAGCAGCGATGCAGGGTCGACTCGTACCATATATTTT. It yields the protein CASSDAGSTRTIYF.

This sequence joins TRBV5-4 and TRBJ2-2; D is unclear. V dropped 4 bases and J dropped 1 base, with 11 bases sitting between them. Germline CDR1 reads SGHNT; CDR2 reads YYREEE (reference sequence). The CDR3 has 15 amino acids. CDR3 in amino acids: CASSHIAENTGELFF. The CDR3 coding sequence is TGTGCCAGCAGCCATATCGCAGAGAACACCGGGGAGCTGTTTTTT.

The chain carries TRBV5-1 and TRBJ2-6; the match to TRBD1 covers 7 bases. Germline lookup yields CDR1 SGHRS and CDR2 YFSETQ. CDR3 length: 17 amino acids. The V and J ends lost 4 bases and 0 bases, in that order; junction bases with no gene match: 7. CDR3 sequence reads: CASSIQGWGSGANVLTF. The CDR3 DNA sequence: TGCGCCAGCAGCATACAGGGGTGGGGCTCTGGGGCCAACGTCCTGACTTTC. Full variable domain (missing parts from reference TRBV5-1 and TRBJ2-6): KAGVTQTPRYLIKTRGQQVTLSCSPISGHRSVSWYQQTPGQGLQFLFEYFSETQRNKGNFPGRFSGRQFSNSRSEMNVSTLELGDSALYLCASSIQGWGSGANVLTFGAGSRLTVL.

The chain uses TRBV7-9 and TRBJ1-3; 9 bases match TRBD1. The V gene's germline CDR1 is SEHNR and CDR2 FQNEAQ (reference sequence). CDR3 length: 16 residues. The trim removed 6 bases at V and 4 bases at J, leaving 10 bases unmatched. This chain's CDR3 is CASSLLLGQGGNTIYF. CDR3 sequence (DNA): TGTGCCAGCAGTCTCCTCCTTGGACAGGGGGGAAACACCATATATTTT.

In nucleotides, the CDR3 is TGTGCCAGCAGCTTACTGACAAGCTCTGGAAACACCATATATTTT. Translating it yields CASSLLTSSGNTIYF. The J gene is TRBJ1-3, the V gene TRBV7-9; D ambiguous. The germline V gene has CDR1 SEHNR and CDR2 FQNEAQ (reference sequence). The CDR3 is 15 residues long. Trimming took 2 bases from V and 0 from J, leaving 8 bases between them.

This chain links TRBV29-1 with TRBJ2-1; D call uncertain. The CDR3 consists of 17 residues. The V end was cut by 0 bases, the J end by 0 bases, with 15 bases between. From germline, CDR1 is SQVTM and CDR2 ANQGSEA. The CDR3 reads CSVEDPGGGSSYNEQFF. CDR3 DNA sequence: TGCAGCGTTGAAGACCCCGGCGGCGGAAGCTCCTACAATGAGCAGTTCTTC.

The chain recombines TRBV6-4 with TRBJ2-7; 11 bases align to TRBD2. CDR1 is MRHNA, CDR2 SNTAGT, per germline. The CDR3 totals 16 residues. V trimming: 4 bases; J trimming: 5 bases; junction bases outside the gene matches: 10. CDR3 bases: TGTGCCAGCAGTGGGCTAGCGGGAGGAAGAGTGAACGAGCAGTACTTC. As protein: CASSGLAGGRVNEQYF.

The chain recombines TRBV5-1 with TRBJ2-7; TRBD1 matches 8 bases. The CDR3 is 15 residues long. V gave up 0 bases and J gave up 5 bases; unmatched junction bases: 7. Germline CDR1 and CDR2: SGHRS and YFSETQ. In DNA form, the CDR3 reads TGCGCCAGCAGCTTGGCCGGACAGGGTACCCACGAGCAGTACTTC. Translated, it gives CASSLAGQGTHEQYF.

The chain couples TRBV6-5 to TRBJ1-4, with 7 bases fitting TRBD1. CDR3 length equals 13 residues. Germline lookup yields CDR1 MNHEY and CDR2 SVGAGI. Germline trimming cut 5 bases from V and 8 bases from J; bases unmatched to any gene: 5. The CDR3 DNA reads as TGTGCCAGCAGTACAGGGGCCAGCGAAAAACTGTTTTTT. Translation: CASSTGASEKLFF.

The DNA of the CDR3 is TGTGCCAGCAGCCCGCGGTTATACGAGCAGTACTTC. Translating it yields CASSPRLYEQYF. This chain uses TRBV6-1 with TRBJ2-7; D unclear. This CDR3 comprises 12 residues. CDR1 and CDR2 (germline): MNHNS, SASEGT. The V end was cut by 6 bases, the J end by 4 bases, with 10 bases between.

J is TRBJ2-7 and V is TRBV5-3; 9 bases agree with TRBD1. TRBV5-3 is sorted into the ORF group, with uncertain function. The CDR3 consists of 13 residues. The junction had 3 bases not matched to a gene; V was cut back by 3 bases and J by 5 bases. The CDR3 sequence: CARSCTGGHEQYF. The DNA of the CDR3 is TGTGCCAGAAGCTGCACAGGGGGCCACGAGCAGTACTTC.

The chain is built from TRBV2 and TRBJ2-1, with 9 bases fitting TRBD2. The CDR3 contains 15 residues. The junction had 4 bases not matched to a gene; V was cut back by 7 bases and J by 0 bases. Germline values: CDR1 SNHLY, CDR2 FYNNEI. The CDR3 DNA reads TGTGCCAGCACCCGACTAGCGGTCTCCTACAATGAGCAGTTCTTC. Protein product: CASTRLAVSYNEQFF.

The J gene is TRBJ2-5, the V gene TRBV19, with 10 bases identical to TRBD1. Germline V CDR1 and CDR2: LNHDA, SQIVND (reference sequence). CDR3 size: 15 residues. Trimming at V came to 0 bases and at J to 5 bases, leaving 3 bases not matched to a gene. CDR3 coding DNA: TGTGCCAGTAGTATAGAGGGGACAGGGGAGGAGACCCAGTACTTC. Its translation is CASSIEGTGEETQYF.

The gene calls are TRBV28 and TRBJ2-7; D uncertain. V lost 4 bases and J lost 0, with 7 bases in between. Per the germline V gene, CDR1 is MDHEN and CDR2 is SYDVKM. This CDR3 region has 13 residues. CDR3 in amino acids: CASSYSSSYEQYF. CDR3 DNA: TGTGCCAGCAGTTACAGTAGCTCCTACGAGCAGTACTTC. The full variable domain, in which reference TRBV28 and TRBJ2-7 provide the parts outside the CDR3, is DVKVTQSSRYLVKRTGEKVFLECVQDMDHENMFWYRQDPGLGLRLIYFSYDVKMKEKGDIPEGYSVSREKKERFSLILESASTNQTSMYLCASSYSSSYEQYFGPGTRLTVT.

The V and J genes are TRBV13 and TRBJ1-1; no definite D call. This CDR3 spans 12 amino acids. The germline V gene has CDR1 PRHDT and CDR2 FYEKMQ (reference sequence). Trimming cost V 5 bases and J 5 bases, with 9 bases left between them. CDR3 protein: CASSVGRTEAFF. CDR3 nucleotides: TGTGCCAGCAGCGTGGGGAGGACTGAAGCTTTCTTT.

This chain connects TRBV25-1 to TRBJ1-4; tentative D call: TRBD1 (6 bases). This CDR3 region has 16 residues. Deletions cut 5 bases from V and 7 bases from J, with 20 bases between. From germline, CDR1 is MGHDK and CDR2 SYGVNS. The CDR3 sequence: CASSTPLSGAGEKLFF. The CDR3 DNA follows: TGTGCCAGCAGTACGCCACTATCAGGGGCTGGTGAAAAACTGTTTTTT. The full variable domain, completed using reference TRBV25-1 and TRBJ1-4, is EADIYQTPRYLVIGTGKKITLECSQTMGHDKMYWYQQDPGMELHLIHYSYGVNSTEKGDLSSESTVSRIRTEHFPLTLESARPSHTSQYLCASSTPLSGAGEKLFFGSGTQLSVL.

The J gene is TRBJ1-1, the V gene TRBV4-3; D remains ambiguous. Trimming cost V 0 bases and J 8 bases, with 19 bases left between them. This CDR3 is built from 16 residues. Germline V lookup: CDR1 LGHNA, CDR2 YSLEER. The DNA of the CDR3 is TGCGCCAGCAGCCAAGATCTTGAGGGCATCAAATACGAAGCTTTCTTT. It specifies CASSQDLEGIKYEAFF.

V gene TRBV5-4 combines with J gene TRBJ2-5; D unclear. V lost 4 bases to trimming and J lost 1 base, with 8 bases between them. The CDR3 loop spans 13 amino acids. From germline, CDR1 is SGHNT and CDR2 YYREEE (reference sequence). CDR3 DNA: TGTGCCAGCAGCCAACAATTCCAAGAGACCCAGTACTTC. Amino acids: CASSQQFQETQYF.

The chain is built from TRBV19 and TRBJ2-1, with 7 bases identical to TRBD1. Germline CDR1 is LNHDA and CDR2 is SQIVND (reference sequence). V lost 7 bases and J lost 7; bases outside the gene matches: 10. This CDR3 has 14 residues. The CDR3 nucleotides read TGTGCCAGTACCCTGATGACAGGGCAAAATGAGCAGTTCTTC. Protein: CASTLMTGQNEQFF.